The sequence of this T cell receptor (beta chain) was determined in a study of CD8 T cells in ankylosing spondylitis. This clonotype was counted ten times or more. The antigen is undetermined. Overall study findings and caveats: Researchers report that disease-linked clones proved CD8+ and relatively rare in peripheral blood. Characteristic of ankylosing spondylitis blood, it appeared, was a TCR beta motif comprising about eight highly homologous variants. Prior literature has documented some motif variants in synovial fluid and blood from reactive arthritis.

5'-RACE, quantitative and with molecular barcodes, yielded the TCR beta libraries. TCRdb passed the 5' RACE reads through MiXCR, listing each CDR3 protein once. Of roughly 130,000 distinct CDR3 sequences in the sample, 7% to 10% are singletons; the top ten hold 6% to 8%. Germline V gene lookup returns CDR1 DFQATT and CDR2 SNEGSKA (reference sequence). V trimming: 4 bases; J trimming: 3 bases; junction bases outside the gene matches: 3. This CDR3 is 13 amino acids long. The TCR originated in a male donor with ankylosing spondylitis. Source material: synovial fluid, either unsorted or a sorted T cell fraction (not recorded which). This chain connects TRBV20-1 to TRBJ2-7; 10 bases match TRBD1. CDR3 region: CSATGTGVYEQYF. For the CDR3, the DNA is TGCAGTGCTACCGGGACAGGGGTCTACGAGCAGTACTTC.